This T cell receptor (beta chain) derives from a study of T cell changes during pregnancy in multiple sclerosis. Sequencing used immunoSEQ multiplex PCR; TCRdb keeps in-frame clones, though not all of them. The sample carries more than 65,000 clones, 85% to 95% recorded once. Source: CD4+ T cells from peripheral blood mononuclear cells, taken before pregnancy. The sequence came from a female donor with multiple sclerosis, enrolled in a pregnancy study.

The CDR3 reads CASSTTEGSYNEQFF. The CDR3 DNA sequence: TGTGCCAGTAGTACGACTGAGGGCTCCTACAATGAGCAGTTCTTC. The V gene is TRBV19, the J gene TRBJ2-1; D may be TRBD2 (5 bases). Trimming shortened V by 4 bases and J by 0 bases, and 10 bases separated the two germline ends. CDR3 length: 15 residues. Germline CDR1 reads LNHDA; CDR2 reads SQIVND (reference sequence).